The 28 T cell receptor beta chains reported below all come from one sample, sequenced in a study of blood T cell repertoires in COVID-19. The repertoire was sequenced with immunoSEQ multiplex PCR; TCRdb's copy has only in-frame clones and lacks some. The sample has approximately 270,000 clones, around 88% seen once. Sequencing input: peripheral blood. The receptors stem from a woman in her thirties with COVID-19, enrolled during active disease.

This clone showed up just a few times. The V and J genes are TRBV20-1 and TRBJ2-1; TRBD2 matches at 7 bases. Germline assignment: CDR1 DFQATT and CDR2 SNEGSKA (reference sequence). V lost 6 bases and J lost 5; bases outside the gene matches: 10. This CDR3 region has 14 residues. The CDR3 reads CSASRAGVDNEQFF. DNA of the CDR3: TGCAGTGCCAGTCGGGCGGGAGTCGACAATGAGCAGTTCTTC.

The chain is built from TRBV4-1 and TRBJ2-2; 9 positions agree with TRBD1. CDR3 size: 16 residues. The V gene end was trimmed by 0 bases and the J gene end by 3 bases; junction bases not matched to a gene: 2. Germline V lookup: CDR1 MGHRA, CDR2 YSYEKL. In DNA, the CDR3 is TGCGCCAGCAGCCAAGAGGGGACAGGGCACACCGGGGAGCTGTTTTTT. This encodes CASSQEGTGHTGELFF.

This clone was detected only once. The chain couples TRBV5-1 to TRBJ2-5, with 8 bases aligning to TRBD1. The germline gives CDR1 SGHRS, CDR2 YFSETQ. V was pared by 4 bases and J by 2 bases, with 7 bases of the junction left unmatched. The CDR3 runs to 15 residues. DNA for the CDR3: TGCGCCAGCAGCACGGGTCGGGACAGGCAAGAGACCCAGTACTTC. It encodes CASSTGRDRQETQYF. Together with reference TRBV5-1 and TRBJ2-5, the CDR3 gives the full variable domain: KAGVTQTPRYLIKTRGQQVTLSCSPISGHRSVSWYQQTPGQGLQFLFEYFSETQRNKGNFPGRFSGRQFSNSRSEMNVSTLELGDSALYLCASSTGRDRQETQYFGPGTRLLVL.

CDR3 in DNA: TGTGCCAGCAGCGTAGCGGCGGGGGGTAATTATGAGCAGTTCTTC. Its protein product is CASSVAAGGNYEQFF. The chain has TRBV9 and TRBJ2-1, with TRBD2 identical over 8 bases. V was pared by 0 bases and J by 8 bases, with 7 bases of the junction left unmatched. Germline V CDR1 and CDR2: SGDLS, YYNGEE. CDR3 length: 15 amino acids.

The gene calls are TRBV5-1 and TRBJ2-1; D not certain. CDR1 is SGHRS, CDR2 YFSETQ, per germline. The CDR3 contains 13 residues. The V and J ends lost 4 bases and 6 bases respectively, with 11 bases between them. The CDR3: CASSPQSGNEQFF. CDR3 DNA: TGCGCCAGCAGCCCCCAGTCGGGCAATGAGCAGTTCTTC.

CDR3 sequence (DNA): TGTGCCAGCAGCTTAGTACGGGACTCTGAAAAACTGTTTTTT. Translation gives CASSLVRDSEKLFF. This chain links TRBV7-8 with TRBJ1-4; tentatively, D is TRBD1 (5 bases). This CDR3 is 14 amino acids long. Germline V lookup: CDR1 SGHVS, CDR2 FQNEAQ. Trimming pared 1 base from V and 7 bases from J, leaving 10 bases between.

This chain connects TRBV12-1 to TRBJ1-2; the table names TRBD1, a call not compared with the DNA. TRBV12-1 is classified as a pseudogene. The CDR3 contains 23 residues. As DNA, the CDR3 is TGTGCCAGCAGCTCCCCGACAGGCCCCAAAGTCGCTTTATCCCTGTATGATAACTATGGCTACACCTTC. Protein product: CASSSPTGPKVALSLYDNYGYTF.

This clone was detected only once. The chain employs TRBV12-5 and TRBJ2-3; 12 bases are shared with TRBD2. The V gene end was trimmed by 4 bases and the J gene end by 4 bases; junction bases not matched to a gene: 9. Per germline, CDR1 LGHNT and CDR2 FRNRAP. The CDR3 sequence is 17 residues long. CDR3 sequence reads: CASGSLAGGGLPDTQYF. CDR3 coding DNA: TGTGCTAGTGGTTCCCTAGCGGGAGGGGGGCTTCCAGATACGCAGTATTTT.

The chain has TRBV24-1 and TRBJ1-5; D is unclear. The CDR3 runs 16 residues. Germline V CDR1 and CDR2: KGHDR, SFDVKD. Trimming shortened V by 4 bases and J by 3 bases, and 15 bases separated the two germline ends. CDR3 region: CATSDPRQSPNQPQHF. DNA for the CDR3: TGTGCCACCAGTGACCCCCGACAAAGCCCCAATCAGCCCCAGCATTTT.

CDR3 nucleotide sequence: TGTGCCAGCAGTTTCGACGGCGGTTCGGTTGGAAACACCATATATTTT. It yields the protein CASSFDGGSVGNTIYF. J is TRBJ1-3 and V is TRBV5-8; D gene unclear. V lost 5 bases, J lost 3 bases, and 18 bases lay in between. Per germline, CDR1 SGHTS and CDR2 YDEGEE. The CDR3 covers 16 residues.

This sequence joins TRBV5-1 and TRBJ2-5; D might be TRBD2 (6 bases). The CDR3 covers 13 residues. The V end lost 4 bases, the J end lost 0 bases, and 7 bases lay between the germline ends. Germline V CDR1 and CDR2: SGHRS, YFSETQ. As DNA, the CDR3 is TGCGCCAGCAGCCCGGGGGACCAAGAGACCCAGTACTTC. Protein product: CASSPGDQETQYF.

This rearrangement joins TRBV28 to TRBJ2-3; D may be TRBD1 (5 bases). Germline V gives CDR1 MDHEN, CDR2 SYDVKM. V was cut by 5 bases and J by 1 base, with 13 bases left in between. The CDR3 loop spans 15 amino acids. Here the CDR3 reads CASSPPDRRTDTQYF. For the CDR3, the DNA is TGTGCCAGCAGTCCACCCGACAGACGCACAGATACGCAGTATTTT.

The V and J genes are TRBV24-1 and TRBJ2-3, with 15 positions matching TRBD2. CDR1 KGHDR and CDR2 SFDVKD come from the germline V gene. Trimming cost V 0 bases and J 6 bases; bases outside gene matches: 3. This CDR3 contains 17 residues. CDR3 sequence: CATSDLVGTSGRDTQYF. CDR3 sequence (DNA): TGTGCCACCAGTGATTTGGTCGGGACTAGCGGGAGGGATACGCAGTATTTT.

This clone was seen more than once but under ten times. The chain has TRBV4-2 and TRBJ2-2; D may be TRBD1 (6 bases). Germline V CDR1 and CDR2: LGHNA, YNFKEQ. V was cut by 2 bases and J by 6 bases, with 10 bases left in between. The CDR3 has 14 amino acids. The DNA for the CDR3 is TGTGCCAGCAGCCAACCACAGGGTTCCGGGGAGCTGTTTTTT. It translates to CASSQPQGSGELFF.

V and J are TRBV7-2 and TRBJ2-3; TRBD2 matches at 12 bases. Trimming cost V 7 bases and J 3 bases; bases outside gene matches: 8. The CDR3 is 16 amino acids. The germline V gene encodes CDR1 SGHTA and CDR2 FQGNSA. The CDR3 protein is CASTLGLAGRTDTQYF. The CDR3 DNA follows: TGTGCCAGCACCCTAGGACTAGCGGGGAGGACAGATACGCAGTATTTT.

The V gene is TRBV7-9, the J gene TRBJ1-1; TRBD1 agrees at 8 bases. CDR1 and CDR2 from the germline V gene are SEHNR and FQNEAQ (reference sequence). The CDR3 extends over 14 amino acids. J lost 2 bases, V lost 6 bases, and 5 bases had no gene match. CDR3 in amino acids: CASRPRGQNTEAFF. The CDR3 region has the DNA TGTGCCAGCAGGCCCAGGGGGCAAAACACTGAAGCTTTCTTT.

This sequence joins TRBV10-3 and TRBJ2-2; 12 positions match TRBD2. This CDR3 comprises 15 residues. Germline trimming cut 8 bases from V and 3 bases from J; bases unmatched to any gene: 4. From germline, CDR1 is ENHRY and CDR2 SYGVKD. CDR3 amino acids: CAISRLAGDTGELFF. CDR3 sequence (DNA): TGTGCCATCTCTAGACTAGCGGGAGACACCGGGGAGCTGTTTTTT.

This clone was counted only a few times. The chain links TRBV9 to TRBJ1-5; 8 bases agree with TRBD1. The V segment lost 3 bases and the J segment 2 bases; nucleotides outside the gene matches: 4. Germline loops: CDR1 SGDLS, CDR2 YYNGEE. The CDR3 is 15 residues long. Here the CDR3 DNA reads TGTGCCAGCAGCGACGGGACAGGCGGCAATCAGCCCCAGCATTTT. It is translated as CASSDGTGGNQPQHF.

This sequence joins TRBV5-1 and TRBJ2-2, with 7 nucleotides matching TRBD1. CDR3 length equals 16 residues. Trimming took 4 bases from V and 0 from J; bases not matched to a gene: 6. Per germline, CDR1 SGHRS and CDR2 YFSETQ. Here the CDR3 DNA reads TGCGCCAGCAGCCCAGGGACAGTAGCGAACACCGGGGAGCTGTTTTTT. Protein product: CASSPGTVANTGELFF.

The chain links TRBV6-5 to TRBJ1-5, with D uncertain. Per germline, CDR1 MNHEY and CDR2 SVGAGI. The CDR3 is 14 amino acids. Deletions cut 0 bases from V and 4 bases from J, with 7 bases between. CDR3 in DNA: TGTGCCAGCAGTTACTCGAACGGGAATCAGCCCCAGCATTTT. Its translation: CASSYSNGNQPQHF.

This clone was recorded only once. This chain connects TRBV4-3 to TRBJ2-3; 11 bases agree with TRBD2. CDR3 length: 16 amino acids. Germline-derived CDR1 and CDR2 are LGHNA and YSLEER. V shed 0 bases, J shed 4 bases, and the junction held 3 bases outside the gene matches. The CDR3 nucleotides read TGCGCCAGCAGCCAAGAGACTAGCGGGGTCCCAGATACGCAGTATTTT. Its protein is CASSQETSGVPDTQYF.

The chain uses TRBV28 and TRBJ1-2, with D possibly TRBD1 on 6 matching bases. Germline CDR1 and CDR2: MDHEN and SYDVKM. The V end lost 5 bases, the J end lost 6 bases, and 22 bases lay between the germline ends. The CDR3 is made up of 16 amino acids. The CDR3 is CASSTILFGGRDGYTF. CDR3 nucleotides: TGTGCCAGCAGTACTATACTATTCGGGGGGCGAGATGGCTACACCTTC.

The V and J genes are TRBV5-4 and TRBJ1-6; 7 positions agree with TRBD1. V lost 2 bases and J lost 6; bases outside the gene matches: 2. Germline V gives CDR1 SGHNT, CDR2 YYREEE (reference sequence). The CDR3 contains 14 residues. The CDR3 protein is CASSLDRVNSPLHF. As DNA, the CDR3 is TGTGCCAGCAGCTTAGACAGGGTTAATTCACCCCTCCACTTT.

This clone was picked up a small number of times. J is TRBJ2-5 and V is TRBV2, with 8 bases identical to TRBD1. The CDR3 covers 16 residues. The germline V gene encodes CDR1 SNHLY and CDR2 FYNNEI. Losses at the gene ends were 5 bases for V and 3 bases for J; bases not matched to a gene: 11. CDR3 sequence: CASSSGPGGLKETQYF. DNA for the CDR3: TGTGCCAGCAGTAGTGGGCCAGGGGGCTTGAAAGAGACCCAGTACTTC.

Here the CDR3 DNA reads TGTGCCTGGAGTGAAGCGGGAGATACGCAGTATTTT. Translating it yields CAWSEAGDTQYF. This chain connects TRBV30 to TRBJ2-3; TRBD2 might be the D (6 bases). The germline gives CDR1 GTSNPN, CDR2 SVGIG (reference sequence). Trimming shortened V by 1 base and J by 5 bases, and 7 bases separated the two germline ends. This CDR3 spans 12 amino acids.

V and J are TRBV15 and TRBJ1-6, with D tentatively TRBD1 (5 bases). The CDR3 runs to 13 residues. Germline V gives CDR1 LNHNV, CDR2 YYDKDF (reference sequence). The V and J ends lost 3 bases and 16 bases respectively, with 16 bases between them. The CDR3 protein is CATSRTKDSKLHF. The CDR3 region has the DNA TGTGCCACCAGCAGGACAAAAGACAGTAAGCTCCACTTT.

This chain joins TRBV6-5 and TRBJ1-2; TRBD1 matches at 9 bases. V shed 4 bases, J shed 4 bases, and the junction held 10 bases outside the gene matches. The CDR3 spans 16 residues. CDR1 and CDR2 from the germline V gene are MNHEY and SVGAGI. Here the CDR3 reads CASSLNRDRESYGYTF. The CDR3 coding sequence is TGTGCCAGCAGTTTAAACCGGGACAGGGAGTCCTATGGCTACACCTTC.

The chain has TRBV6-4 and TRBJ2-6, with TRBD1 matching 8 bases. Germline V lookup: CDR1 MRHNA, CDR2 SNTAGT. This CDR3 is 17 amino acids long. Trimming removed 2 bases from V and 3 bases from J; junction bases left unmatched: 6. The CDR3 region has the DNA TGTGCCAGCAGTGACCAGGACAGGGCGGATGGGGCCAACGTCCTGACTTTC. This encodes CASSDQDRADGANVLTF.